This is a list of T cell receptor beta chains from one sample in a study of Ad26.COV2.S vaccination and SARS-CoV-2 variants. Sequenced by immunoSEQ multiplex PCR; TCRdb stores in-frame clones only, minus some. Altogether roughly 500,000 clones are present, roughly 87% being singletons, with the ten largest covering more than 10%. This specimen consisted of peripheral blood, obtained in a trial of Ad26.COV2.S vaccine versus placebo. The origin of the receptors is a person aged 18-60 years who received the Ad26.COV2.S COVID-19 vaccine or a placebo. CDR3s include the opening cysteine and the closing phenylalanine or tryptophan. A D gene is named only where the DNA matches it firmly. Clone size is stated in some rows and not others, as once, few, many or a class when expanded.

J gene	D gene	V gene	clone size	CDR3 DNA	CDR3 protein
TRBJ1-5	-	TRBV6-5	-	TGTGCCAGCAGTTCCACAGGAAGTCCCTCCCAACCCCAGCATTTT	CASSSTGSPSQPQHF
TRBJ1-1	-	TRBV2	-	TGTGCCAGCAGTGAGGGGGTTTACACTGAAGCTTTCTTT	CASSEGVYTEAFF
TRBJ2-7	TRBD1	TRBV27	-	TGTGCCAGCAGAACAGGGGTTCGGGAGCAGTACTTC	CASRTGVREQYF
TRBJ2-1	TRBD2	TRBV19	-	TGTGCCAGTAGTATAGTTAGCGGGAGGCACAATGAGCAGTTCTTC	CASSIVSGRHNEQFF
TRBJ2-7	-	TRBV6-6	few	TGTGCCAGCAGTCCCAGGGATTACGAGCAGTACTTC	CASSPRDYEQYF
TRBJ2-1	-	TRBV2	-	TGTGCCAGCAGTGTACGGGTTTATGGATACAATGAGCAGTTCTTC	CASSVRVYGYNEQFF
TRBJ2-7	TRBD2	TRBV5-4	-	TGTGCCAGCAGCCGATGGGGGGGAACCTACGAGCAGTACTTC	CASSRWGGTYEQYF
TRBJ2-1	TRBD2	TRBV5-6	-	TGTGCCAGCAGCTTCGCGGGAGTCGATGAGCAGTTCTTC	CASSFAGVDEQFF
TRBJ2-7	TRBD2	TRBV5-1	-	TGCGCCAGCAGCCCGGGACTAGCGGGATCGTTGAACGAGCAGTACTTC	CASSPGLAGSLNEQYF
TRBJ1-2	TRBD1	TRBV7-9	once	TGTGCCAGCAGCTCTCTCCGGGACAGGGGCTTTGGCTACACCTTC	CASSSLRDRGFGYTF
TRBJ1-5	-	TRBV3-1/TRBV3-2	-	TGTGCCAGCAGCCAAGATCTTGGGGATCAGCCCCAGCATTTT	CASSQDLGDQPQHF
TRBJ1-2	-	TRBV7-2	-	TGTGCCAGCAGCTTAAATCGACAGGCACCGGGCTACACCTTC	CASSLNRQAPGYTF
TRBJ1-1	TRBD1	TRBV29-1	-	TGCAGCGCCTCCGACAGGGAAGGCAAAAGGGGAGCTTTCTTT	CSASDREGKRGAFF
TRBJ2-7	-	TRBV7-8	-	TGTGCCAGCAGCCAAAGGGCCCTACCCTACGAGCAGTACTTC	CASSQRALPYEQYF
TRBJ2-3	TRBD1	TRBV13	-	TGTGCCAGCAGCAAGACAGGGGGCGCATCAGATACGCAGTATTTT	CASSKTGGASDTQYF
TRBJ2-1	-	TRBV7-3	few	TGTGCCAGCAGCTTAAGCGGTAACTACAATGAGCAGTTCTTC	CASSLSGNYNEQFF
TRBJ2-7	-	TRBV4-1	-	TGCGCCAGCAGTTCACGGCTGGGGGAATCCTACGAGCAGTACTTC	CASSSRLGESYEQYF
TRBJ1-5	-	TRBV19	-	TGTGCCAGTAGTAACTTAAATCAGCCCCAGCATTTT	CASSNLNQPQHF
TRBJ2-7	TRBD1	TRBV18	-	TGTGCCAGCTCACCCGCCGCCGCAAGGACAGGTGGGGTCCAGTACTTC	CASSPAAARTGGVQYF
TRBJ1-6	-	TRBV10-1	-	TGCGCCAGCAGTACCATCTCAACGGCGGAATATAATTCACCCCTCCACTTT	CASSTISTAEYNSPLHF
TRBJ1-6	-	TRBV27	-	TGTGCCAGTACCTACAGGAGCTATAATTCACCCCTCCACTTT	CASTYRSYNSPLHF
TRBJ2-2	TRBD1	TRBV13	-	TGTGCCAGCAGCCCCGACAGGGGTCGCGGGGAGCTGTTTTTT	CASSPDRGRGELFF
TRBJ2-7	-	TRBV6-5	-	TGTGCCAGCAGTTACTCGAGGGTTGCTTCCTACGAGCAGTACTTC	CASSYSRVASYEQYF
TRBJ1-4	-	TRBV7-2	-	TGTGCCAGCAGCTCGGGGGGACGGAGAAATGAAAAACTGTTTTTT	CASSSGGRRNEKLFF
TRBJ2-5	TRBD2	TRBV24-1	-	TGTGCCACCAGTGATTTTGGGCAGGGACTAGGGGAGACCCAGTACTTC	CATSDFGQGLGETQYF
TRBJ2-7	TRBD2	TRBV11-2	-	TGTGCCAGCAGCTTAGTTACTAGCGGGCCCTACGAGCAGTACTTC	CASSLVTSGPYEQYF
TRBJ2-7	TRBD1	TRBV5-1	-	TGCGCCAGCAGCTTCCGGGACAGTGTTGCCTACGAGCAGTACTTC	CASSFRDSVAYEQYF
TRBJ1-6	-	TRBV28	-	TGTGCCAGCAGAGCAGAGGGGAATTCACCCCTCCACTTT	CASRAEGNSPLHF
TRBJ1-5	-	TRBV7-9	many	TGTGCCAGCAGCCCGGCCGGGGCGTGGGGCAATCAGCCCCAGCATTTT	CASSPAGAWGNQPQHF
TRBJ2-7	TRBD2	TRBV2	-	TGTGCCAGCAGTGGGACTAGCAGCCGAAGTTTGGACGAGCAGTACTTC	CASSGTSSRSLDEQYF
TRBJ1-1	-	TRBV28	-	TGTGCCAGCAGTTTAACACAGAACACTGAAGCTTTCTTT	CASSLTQNTEAFF
TRBJ1-2	TRBD1	TRBV28	-	TGTGCCAGCAGTTCGCCAGGGGGCGCAACCGGTGAGGGCTACACCTTC	CASSSPGGATGEGYTF
TRBJ2-6	-	TRBV9	-	TGTGCCAGCAGCGTCGGTTCTGGGGCCAACGTCCTGACTTTC	CASSVGSGANVLTF
TRBJ2-2	-	TRBV4-1	-	TGCGCCAGCAGCCATCCGGGAAGGAACACCGGGGAGCTGTTTTTT	CASSHPGRNTGELFF
TRBJ2-3	TRBD2	TRBV28	-	TGTGCCAGCACCGAGGGTGGACTAGCAGATACGCAGTATTTT	CASTEGGLADTQYF
TRBJ2-5	-	TRBV15	-	TGTGCCACCAGCAGAGATCGTCGGCAAGAGACCCAGTACTTC	CATSRDRRQETQYF